These T cell receptor beta chains were read from a single sample in a study of T-cell memory formation after mild COVID-19. MiXCR was run by TCRdb on the 5' RACE reads, yielding one entry per CDR3 protein. The table lists about 270,000 distinct CDR3 sequences, approximately 16% of them singletons. Sequencing was done on a sample of PBMCs or a T cell subset sorted from them (not recorded which). The receptors were gathered from a man aged 18 to 30 who had mild COVID-19 (a few samples of this study predate the infection). Cell type and time point are not known. CDR3s include the opening cysteine and the closing phenylalanine or tryptophan. A D gene is named only where the DNA matches it firmly. Clone sizes are given selectively: once, few, many, or a class where the clone is expanded.

size: few
J: TRBJ1-1
V: TRBV6-2/TRBV6-3
D: .
DNA: TGTGCCGCCGAAGGGTTGTGGGACACTGAAGCTTTCTTT
CDR3: CAAEGLWDTEAFF

size: few
J: TRBJ2-1
V: TRBV5-1
D: TRBD2
DNA: TGCGCCAGCTCCGTAACGGGGGAGGGCCACAATGAGCAGTTCTTC
CDR3: CASSVTGEGHNEQFF

size: few
J: TRBJ1-1
V: TRBV5-1
D: .
DNA: TGCGCCAGCAGCTTGGCCAGTACCGACACTGAAGCTTTCTTT
CDR3: CASSLASTDTEAFF

size: .
J: TRBJ2-5
V: TRBV11-2
D: TRBD1
DNA: TGTGCCAGCAGCTTTCGAGGACAGGGGTACCAAGAGACCCAGTACTTC
CDR3: CASSFRGQGYQETQYF

size: few
J: TRBJ2-4
V: TRBV7-2
D: .
DNA: TGTGCCAGCAGCTTAACCCGCAGGGGAGCCAAAAACATTCAGTACTTC
CDR3: CASSLTRRGAKNIQYF

size: .
J: TRBJ2-3
V: TRBV20-1
D: .
DNA: TGCAGTACCGTACTAGATTACCGCACAGATACGCAGAATTTT
CDR3: CSTVLDYRTDTQNF

size: few
J: TRBJ1-5
V: TRBV7-2
D: .
DNA: TGTGCCAGCAGCTTAAGGAGACTAGGCCGCGCCCAGCCCCAGCATTTT
CDR3: CASSLRRLGRAQPQHF

size: .
J: TRBJ1-5
V: TRBV7-9
D: .
DNA: TGTGCCAGCAGCTTAGCTTCTGGGACCCAGCATTTT
CDR3: CASSLASGTQHF

size: .
J: TRBJ2-5
V: TRBV7-9
D: TRBD1
DNA: TGTGCCAGCAGCTCAAGACAGGGGGCAGGGGAGACCCAGTACTTC
CDR3: CASSSRQGAGETQYF

size: .
J: TRBJ2-3
V: TRBV9
D: .
DNA: TGTGCCAGCAGCGTAGCGAGCGGCACAGATACGCAGTATTTT
CDR3: CASSVASGTDTQYF

size: .
J: TRBJ1-2
V: TRBV7-2
D: TRBD1
DNA: TGTGCCAGCAGCTTAGAGGCCAGGACAGGGGTTGGCTACACCTTC
CDR3: CASSLEARTGVGYTF

size: .
J: TRBJ2-2
V: TRBV5-5
D: .
DNA: TGTGCCAGCAGCTGGGGACTTTCCCACATTCCCGGGGAGCTGTTTTTT
CDR3: CASSWGLSHIPGELFF

size: few
J: TRBJ2-5
V: TRBV7-8
D: .
DNA: TGTGCCAGCAGCTTAGTCCGGAGATCCCCCGGGAAGACCCAGTACTTC
CDR3: CASSLVRRSPGKTQYF

size: few
J: TRBJ1-2
V: TRBV19
D: .
DNA: TGTGCCAGTTCGACACAGGCCCTAAGGGGCTATGGCTACACCTTC
CDR3: CASSTQALRGYGYTF

size: few
J: TRBJ2-1
V: TRBV4-3
D: .
DNA: TGCGCCAGCAGCCAAGATGATGGGGCGGCGTTCTTC
CDR3: CASSQDDGAAFF

size: .
J: TRBJ1-6
V: TRBV9
D: TRBD1
DNA: TGTGCCAGCAGCCTGGGACAGGGTTCACCCCTCCACTTT
CDR3: CASSLGQGSPLHF

size: .
J: TRBJ1-2
V: TRBV30
D: .
DNA: TGTGCCTGGAGTGGGGGGGGCCATGGCTACACCTTC
CDR3: CAWSGGGHGYTF

size: few
J: TRBJ2-7
V: TRBV20-1
D: .
DNA: TGCAGTGCTAGTGTTTGGTACGAGCAGTACTTC
CDR3: CSASVWYEQYF

size: once
J: TRBJ1-3
V: TRBV9
D: .
DNA: TGTGCCAGCAGCGCCCATCGGGGGTGGAACACCATATATTTT
CDR3: CASSAHRGWNTIYF

size: many
J: TRBJ1-1
V: TRBV7-9
D: .
DNA: TGTGCCAGCAGCTTTGAGAACACTGAAGCTTTCTTT
CDR3: CASSFENTEAFF

size: .
J: TRBJ1-2
V: TRBV12-5
D: TRBD1
DNA: TGTGCTAGTGGTTTTTACCCCGGGACAGGGACCTATGGCTACACCTTC
CDR3: CASGFYPGTGTYGYTF

size: .
J: TRBJ1-1
V: TRBV5-5
D: .
DNA: TGTGCCAGCAGCTTGTTCCCTATGAACACTGAAGCTTTCTTT
CDR3: CASSLFPMNTEAFF

size: few
J: TRBJ2-4
V: TRBV11-2
D: .
DNA: TGTGCCAGCAGCTTAGGCTCCGGGGTGAGCGTTCAGTACTTC
CDR3: CASSLGSGVSVQYF

size: many
J: TRBJ1-1
V: TRBV20-1
D: .
DNA: TGCAGTGCTAGAGGGTCCCTTAACACTGAAGCTTTCTTT
CDR3: CSARGSLNTEAFF

size: .
J: TRBJ2-5
V: TRBV12-3/TRBV12-4
D: .
DNA: TGTGCCAGCGGGTCTAGATACCAAGAGACCCAGTACTTC
CDR3: CASGSRYQETQYF

size: few
J: TRBJ2-3
V: TRBV7-9
D: .
DNA: TGTGCCAGCAGCCCGTTAGCTAGCGGCACAGATACGCAGTATTTT
CDR3: CASSPLASGTDTQYF

size: .
J: TRBJ2-3
V: TRBV4-3
D: .
DNA: TGCGCCAGCAGCCAAGAAGCGGCAGATACGCAGTATTTT
CDR3: CASSQEAADTQYF

size: .
J: TRBJ2-2
V: TRBV7-6
D: TRBD2
DNA: TGTGCCAGCAGCTTAGCCAGCGGGGAAGTCGGGGAGCTGTTTTTT
CDR3: CASSLASGEVGELFF

size: .
J: TRBJ2-1
V: TRBV27
D: .
DNA: TGTGCCAGCAGTCATCGCAGGCAGAATGAGCAGTTCTTC
CDR3: CASSHRRQNEQFF

size: few
J: TRBJ2-2
V: TRBV10-3
D: .
DNA: TGTGCCATCAGTGATCAAGACACCGGGGAGCTGTTTTTT
CDR3: CAISDQDTGELFF

size: .
J: TRBJ2-6
V: TRBV11-2
D: .
DNA: TGTGCCAGCCGCGGTTTCGTTTTTGGGAGACAGAAACGCTCTGGGGCCAACGTCCTGACTTTC
CDR3: CASRGFVFGRQKRSGANVLTF

size: .
J: TRBJ2-2
V: TRBV6-1
D: TRBD1
DNA: TGTGCCAGCAGTGACCTTAGACAGGGGCCCTACACCGGGGAGCTGTTTTTT
CDR3: CASSDLRQGPYTGELFF

size: .
J: TRBJ1-1
V: TRBV29-1
D: .
DNA: TGCAGCGTCCAACATCAGGTGGATTACACTGAAGCTTTCTTT
CDR3: CSVQHQVDYTEAFF

size: .
J: TRBJ2-5
V: TRBV5-1
D: TRBD2
DNA: TGCGCCAGCAGGTTTGTAGCGGGGGCGGAACAAGAGACCCAGTACTTC
CDR3: CASRFVAGAEQETQYF

size: .
J: TRBJ1-3
V: TRBV4-3
D: TRBD1
DNA: TGCGCCAGCAGCCTGGACAGGGGTCCTGGAAACACCATATATTTT
CDR3: CASSLDRGPGNTIYF

size: .
J: TRBJ2-3
V: TRBV30
D: TRBD1
DNA: TGTGCCTGGAGTCACGGGACAGCTAACACAGATACCCAGTATTTT
CDR3: CAWSHGTANTDTQYF

size: few
J: TRBJ2-1
V: TRBV6-5
D: TRBD1
DNA: TGTGCCAGCAGAAACCCGGACAGGGATGAGCAGTTCTTC
CDR3: CASRNPDRDEQFF

size: .
J: TRBJ2-1
V: TRBV12-2
D: .
DNA: TGTGCAAGTCGCTGCGGACTAGCGGGGTCCTACAATGAGCAGTTCTTC
CDR3: CASRCGLAGSYNEQFF

size: few
J: TRBJ2-1
V: TRBV6-2/TRBV6-3
D: TRBD2
DNA: TGTGCCAGCAGTTGGACAGCGGGGGGGGTCTCCTACAATGAGCAGTTCTTC
CDR3: CASSWTAGGVSYNEQFF

size: few
J: TRBJ2-2
V: TRBV4-1
D: TRBD1
DNA: TGCGCCAGCAGCCACGGGACAGCGAACACCGGGGAGCTGTTTTTT
CDR3: CASSHGTANTGELFF

size: few
J: TRBJ1-6
V: TRBV4-3
D: .
DNA: TGCGCCAGCAGCCAAGAGCCGGGGACACCCCTCCACTTT
CDR3: CASSQEPGTPLHF

size: few
J: TRBJ1-1
V: TRBV5-1
D: TRBD1
DNA: TGCGCCAGCAGCTCCTCGGGACAGGATGGCACTGAAGCTTTCTTT
CDR3: CASSSSGQDGTEAFF

size: few
J: TRBJ1-1
V: TRBV7-8
D: .
DNA: TGTGCCAGCAGCTTAGTTCCAGGGCTTATCCTCACTGAAGCTTTCTTT
CDR3: CASSLVPGLILTEAFF

size: .
J: TRBJ2-5
V: TRBV5-1
D: TRBD1
DNA: TGCGCCAGCAGCCCAGATACAGGGGCGGTTGAGACCCAGTACTTC
CDR3: CASSPDTGAVETQYF

size: few
J: TRBJ2-6
V: TRBV7-3
D: .
DNA: TGTGCCAGCAGCTCAAGCGTATCTGGGGCCAACGTCCTGACTTTC
CDR3: CASSSSVSGANVLTF

size: few
J: TRBJ2-3
V: TRBV4-1
D: .
DNA: TGCGCCAGCAGCCGCGAGACAGGCTGTTTT
CDR3: CASSRETGCF

size: .
J: TRBJ1-1
V: TRBV7-6
D: .
DNA: TGTGCCAGCAGCTTAGTCTCCGGGGACACTGAAGCTTTCTTT
CDR3: CASSLVSGDTEAFF

size: few
J: TRBJ2-1
V: TRBV7-7
D: TRBD2
DNA: TGTGCCAGCAGCTCTGGACTAGCGGGGGACAATGAGCAGTTCTTC
CDR3: CASSSGLAGDNEQFF

size: .
J: TRBJ2-3
V: TRBV21-1
D: .
DNA: TGTGCCAGCAGCAATGTTCCAGGGAACACAGATACGCAGTATTTT
CDR3: CASSNVPGNTDTQYF

size: few
J: TRBJ2-7
V: TRBV14
D: .
DNA: TGTGCCAGCAGCCAAGGGAGGGGCATTAACTACGAGCAGTACTTC
CDR3: CASSQGRGINYEQYF

size: .
J: TRBJ2-1
V: TRBV4-3
D: TRBD2
DNA: TGCGCCAGCAGCCAAGAGCGGGGGAACTACAATGAGCAGTTCTTC
CDR3: CASSQERGNYNEQFF

size: .
J: TRBJ2-1
V: TRBV6-2/TRBV6-3
D: .
DNA: TGTGCCAGCAGTTACTCCTTGAGCTCCTACAATGAGCAGTTCTTC
CDR3: CASSYSLSSYNEQFF

size: .
J: TRBJ2-3
V: TRBV5-1
D: TRBD2
DNA: TGCGACAGCCAAGTAGCGGGGGCCACAGATACGCAGTATTTT
CDR3: CDSQVAGATDTQYF

size: few
J: TRBJ2-5
V: TRBV11-2
D: .
DNA: TGTGCCAGCAGCTTATTCGAAACGGGATCGGAGGAGACCCAGTACTTC
CDR3: CASSLFETGSEETQYF

size: .
J: TRBJ1-1
V: TRBV7-9
D: .
DNA: TGTGCCAGCAGCTTAGCCAGGTCGCCTGAAGCTTTCTTT
CDR3: CASSLARSPEAFF

size: many
J: TRBJ1-1
V: TRBV5-1
D: .
DNA: TGCGCCAGCAGCTTGGGAACCACAGTGAACACTGAAGCTTTCTTT
CDR3: CASSLGTTVNTEAFF

size: .
J: TRBJ2-3
V: TRBV28
D: .
DNA: TGTGCCAGCCGCCGACAGAGACCCACAGATACGCAGTATTTT
CDR3: CASRRQRPTDTQYF

size: many
J: TRBJ1-2
V: TRBV7-9
D: .
DNA: TGTGCCAGCAGCTTAGCTGCGGACAGAAACTATGGCTACACCTTC
CDR3: CASSLAADRNYGYTF

size: .
J: TRBJ2-3
V: TRBV15
D: .
DNA: TGTGCCACCAGCATAGGGACACAGGGAGGTCAACGAGATACGCAGTATTTT
CDR3: CATSIGTQGGQRDTQYF

size: .
J: TRBJ1-1
V: TRBV11-1
D: .
DNA: TGTGCCAGCAGCCGGCGCGGGGGCACTGAAGCTTTCTTT
CDR3: CASSRRGGTEAFF